A single sample is the source of the 14 T cell receptor beta chains below, sequenced in a study of regulatory T cells in long-lasting Graves disease. As for time point: newly diagnosed GD, antithyroid drugs for less than 3 months. RNA extracted from PBMCs served as the sequencing template. Libraries of TCR beta came from iRepertoire HTBI primers plus Arm-PCR of CDR3 regions. TCRdb reanalysed the multiplex PCR reads using MiXCR and keeps one entry per CDR3 protein. The sample shows fewer than 500,000 distinct CDR3 sequences, roughly 16% of them seen only once. This same sample was also part of a study on T cells in Graves' hyperthyroidism and ophthalmopathy.

Sequencing was performed on peripheral blood mononuclear cells (PBMCs), taken at new diagnosis, from a patient treated with antithyroid drugs. These TCRs come from a man aged 35-49 years with Graves disease.

This clonotype came up many times. The chain uses TRBV20-1 and TRBJ2-3, with TRBD2 matching over 10 bases. J gave up 4 bases and V 3 bases, and 10 bases lay outside the gene matches. The CDR3 extends over 16 amino acids. The V gene's germline CDR1 is DFQATT and CDR2 SNEGSKA (reference sequence). CDR3 nucleotide sequence: TGCAGTGCTAGTGGGCCTAGCGGGAGTTTTTCAGATACGCAGTATTTT. It encodes CSASGPSGSFSDTQYF.

This clonotype was detected only a few times. The chain has TRBV29-1 and TRBJ2-7; D is ambiguous. V was pared by 3 bases and J by 4 bases, with 7 bases between. This CDR3 is 11 amino acids long. CDR1 is SQVTM, CDR2 ANQGSEA, per germline. The CDR3 DNA follows: TGCAGCGTTGAGTTAGGGTACGAGCAGTACTTC. Its translation: CSVELGYEQYF.

This clonotype was observed many times. The CDR3 spells CASSEQTSTKNIQYF. CDR3 DNA sequence: TGTGCCAGCAGTGAACAAACGTCTACCAAAAACATTCAGTACTTC. The chain carries TRBV6-1 and TRBJ2-4, with D uncertain. CDR1 and CDR2 (germline): MNHNS, SASEGT. V lost 2 bases, J lost 2 bases, and 10 bases lay in between. CDR3 length: 15 amino acids.

This clonotype has only a few counts. The chain uses TRBV29-1 and TRBJ2-5; 7 bases map to TRBD2. From germline, CDR1 is SQVTM and CDR2 ANQGSEA. The CDR3 loop spans 17 amino acids. Trimming at V came to 0 bases and at J to 1 base, leaving 11 bases not matched to a gene. The chain's CDR3 is CSVEDLMGGSAQETQYF. The CDR3 DNA follows: TGCAGCGTTGAAGATCTAATGGGCGGGAGCGCCCAAGAGACCCAGTACTTC.

This clonotype appeared many times. V gene TRBV12-5 combines with J gene TRBJ2-1; TRBD2 matches 8 bases. V was clipped by 6 bases and J by 5 bases; unmatched bases: 6. The length of the CDR3 is 14 residues. CDR1 is LGHNT, CDR2 FRNRAP, per germline. Written as DNA, the CDR3 is TGTGCTAGTGGACCGGGACTAGGTCACAATGAGCAGTTCTTC. Residues: CASGPGLGHNEQFF.

V gene TRBV3-1 combines with J gene TRBJ2-5; D may be TRBD1 or TRBD2 (5 bases each). CDR3 length: 15 residues. V shed 5 bases and J shed 4 bases, with 17 bases lying between them. Looked up from germline, CDR1 is LGHDT and CDR2 is YNNKEL (reference sequence). DNA of the CDR3: TGTGCCAGCAGCGCCAGTTCAGGGAGCCGAGAGACCCAGTACTTC. Protein product: CASSASSGSRETQYF.

In this sample, this clonotype turned up many times. The V and J genes are TRBV28 and TRBJ2-7; D is unclear. The CDR3 consists of 13 residues. V lost 7 bases to trimming and J lost 0 bases, with 10 bases between them. CDR1 and CDR2 from the germline V gene are MDHEN and SYDVKM. In DNA form, the CDR3 reads TGTGCCAGCACCCTGGGTCTCTCCTACGAGCAGTACTTC. It encodes CASTLGLSYEQYF.

This CDR3 is CASSSSGTYSPLHF. The CDR3 coding sequence is TGTGCCAGCAGCTCATCCGGGACTTATTCACCCCTCCACTTT. This chain connects TRBV7-9 to TRBJ1-6; the D gene is possibly TRBD1 (5 bases). Trimming removed 4 bases from V and 8 bases from J, with 12 bases in between. Germline V lookup: CDR1 SEHNR, CDR2 FQNEAQ (reference sequence). The CDR3 extends over 14 amino acids.

This chain joins TRBV11-2 and TRBJ2-2; no clear D gene. The CDR3 is 14 amino acids. Per the germline V gene, CDR1 is SGHAT and CDR2 is FQNNGV. Trimming stripped 2 bases from V and 7 bases from J, with 11 bases between. This chain's CDR3 is CASSLSRFDGELFF. The CDR3 nucleotides are TGTGCCAGCAGCTTATCACGATTTGACGGGGAGCTGTTTTTT.

The chain carries TRBV30 and TRBJ2-7; no firm D call. This CDR3 contains 11 residues. Germline V gene data show CDR1 as GTSNPN and CDR2 as SVGIG (reference sequence). The V end lost 3 bases, the J end lost 9 bases, and 12 bases lay between the germline ends. This CDR3 is CAWSQDVGQYF. CDR3 in DNA: TGTGCCTGGAGCCAAGACGTCGGGCAGTACTTC.

In this sample, this clonotype turned up many times. At one boundary the junction diverges from the germline segment, which might be a read error. This chain connects TRBV5-1 to TRBJ2-5; no clear D. In germline, CDR1 is SGHRS, CDR2 YFSETQ. There are 12 residues in the CDR3. CDR3 in amino acids: CASSLVGETQYF. The CDR3 DNA sequence: TGTGCCAGCAGTTTGGTTGGAGAGACCCAGTACTTC.

There are a few counts of this clonotype. CDR3 sequence reads: CASSETSGSVYEQYF. The CDR3 region has the DNA TGTGCCAGCAGTGAAACTAGCGGGAGCGTCTACGAGCAGTACTTC. The chain has TRBV6-1 and TRBJ2-7; 11 nucleotides line up with TRBD2. Trimming took 2 bases from V and 3 from J; bases not matched to a gene: 3. This CDR3 contains 15 residues. Looked up from germline, CDR1 is MNHNS and CDR2 is SASEGT.

The V and J genes are TRBV6-1 and TRBJ2-1; D possibly matches TRBD1 or TRBD2 (5 bases each). The germline CDR1 and CDR2 sequences are MNHNS and SASEGT. V lost 6 bases and J lost 5, with 17 bases in between. The CDR3 loop spans 15 amino acids. CDR3 DNA sequence: TGTGCCAGCAGCCAAGCGAGAGGGGTTGACAATGAGCAGTTCTTC. Translating it yields CASSQARGVDNEQFF.

This clonotype appeared many times. V usage is TRBV28 and J usage is TRBJ2-7, with 11 positions matching TRBD2. From germline, CDR1 is MDHEN and CDR2 SYDVKM. V lost 11 bases, J lost 5 bases, and 17 bases stayed unmatched. The CDR3 contains 16 residues. This CDR3 is CAVKGSGRGSGDEQYF. DNA for the CDR3: TGTGCCGTCAAGGGTAGCGGGAGGGGATCGGGGGACGAGCAGTACTTC.